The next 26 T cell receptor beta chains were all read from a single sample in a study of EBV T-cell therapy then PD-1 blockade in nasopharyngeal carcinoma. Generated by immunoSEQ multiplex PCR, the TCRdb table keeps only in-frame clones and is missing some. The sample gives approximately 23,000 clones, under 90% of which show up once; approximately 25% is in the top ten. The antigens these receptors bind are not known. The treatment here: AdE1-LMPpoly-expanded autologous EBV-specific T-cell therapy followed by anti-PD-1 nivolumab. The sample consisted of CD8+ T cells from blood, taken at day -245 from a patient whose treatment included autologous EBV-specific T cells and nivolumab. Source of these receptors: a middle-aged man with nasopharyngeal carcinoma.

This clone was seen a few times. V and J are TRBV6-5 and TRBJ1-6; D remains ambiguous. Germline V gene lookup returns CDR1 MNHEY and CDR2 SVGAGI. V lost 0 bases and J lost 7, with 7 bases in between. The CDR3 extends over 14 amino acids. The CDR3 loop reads CASSYSVSNSPLHF. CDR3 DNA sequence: TGTGCCAGCAGTTACTCAGTATCGAATTCACCCCTCCACTTT.

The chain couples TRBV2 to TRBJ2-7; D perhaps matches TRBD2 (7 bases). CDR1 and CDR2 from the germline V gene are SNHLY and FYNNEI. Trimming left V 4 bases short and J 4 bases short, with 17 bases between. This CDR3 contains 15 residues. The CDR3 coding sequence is TGTGCCAGCAGTGCGCGGGGGCTCAGGGTTTACGAGCAGTACTTC. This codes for CASSARGLRVYEQYF.

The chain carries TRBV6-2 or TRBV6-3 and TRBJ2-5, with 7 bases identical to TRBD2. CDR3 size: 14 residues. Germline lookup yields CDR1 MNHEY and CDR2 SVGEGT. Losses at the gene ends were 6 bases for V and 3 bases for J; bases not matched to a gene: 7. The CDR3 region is CASSSGLEEETQYF. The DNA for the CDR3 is TGTGCCAGCAGCTCAGGACTAGAGGAAGAGACCCAGTACTTC.

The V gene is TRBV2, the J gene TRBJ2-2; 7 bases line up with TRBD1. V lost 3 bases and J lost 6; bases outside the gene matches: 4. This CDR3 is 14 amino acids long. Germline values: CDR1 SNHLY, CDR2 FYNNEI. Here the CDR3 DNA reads TGTGCCAGCAGTGACGGGACAGAGGCCGGGGAGCTGTTTTTT. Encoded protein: CASSDGTEAGELFF.

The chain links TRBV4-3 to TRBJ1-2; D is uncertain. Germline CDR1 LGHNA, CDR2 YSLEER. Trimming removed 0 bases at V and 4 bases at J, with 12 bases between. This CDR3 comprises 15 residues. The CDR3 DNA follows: TGCGCCAGCAGCCAAGATTGGCAGAGAAGCTATGGCTACACCTTC. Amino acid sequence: CASSQDWQRSYGYTF.

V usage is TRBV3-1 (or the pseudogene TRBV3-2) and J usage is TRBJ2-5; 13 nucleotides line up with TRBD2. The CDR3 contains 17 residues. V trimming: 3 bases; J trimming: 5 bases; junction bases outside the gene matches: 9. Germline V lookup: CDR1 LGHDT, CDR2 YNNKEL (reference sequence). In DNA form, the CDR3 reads TGTGCCAGCAGCCAGGAGACTAGCGGGGGGTTCGGGGAGACCCAGTACTTC. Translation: CASSQETSGGFGETQYF.

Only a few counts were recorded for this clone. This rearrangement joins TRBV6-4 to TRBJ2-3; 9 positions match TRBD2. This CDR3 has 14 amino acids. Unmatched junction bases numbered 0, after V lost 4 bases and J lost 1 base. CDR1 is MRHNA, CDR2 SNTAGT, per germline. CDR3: CASSASGGTDTQYF. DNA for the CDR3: TGTGCCAGCAGTGCTAGCGGGGGCACAGATACGCAGTATTTT.

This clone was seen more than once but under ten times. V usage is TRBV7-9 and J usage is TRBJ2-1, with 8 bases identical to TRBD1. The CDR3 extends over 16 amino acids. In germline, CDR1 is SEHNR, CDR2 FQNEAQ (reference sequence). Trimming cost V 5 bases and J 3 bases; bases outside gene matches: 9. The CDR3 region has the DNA TGTGCCAGCAGCCCAGGACAGGGCCTCCACTACAATGAGCAGTTCTTC. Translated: CASSPGQGLHYNEQFF.

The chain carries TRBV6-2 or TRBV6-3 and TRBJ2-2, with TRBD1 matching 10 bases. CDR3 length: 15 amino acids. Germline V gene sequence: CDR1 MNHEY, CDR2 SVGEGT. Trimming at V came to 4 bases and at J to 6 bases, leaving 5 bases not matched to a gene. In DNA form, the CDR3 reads TGTGCCAGCAGTTCCGGGACAGGGGACGCCGGGGAGCTGTTTTTT. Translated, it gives CASSSGTGDAGELFF.

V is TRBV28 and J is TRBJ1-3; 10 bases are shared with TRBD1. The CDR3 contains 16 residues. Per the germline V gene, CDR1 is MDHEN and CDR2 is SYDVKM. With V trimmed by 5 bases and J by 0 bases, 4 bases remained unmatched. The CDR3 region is CASSQGTGVSGNTIYF. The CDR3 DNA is TGTGCCAGCAGTCAGGGGACAGGGGTCTCTGGAAACACCATATATTTT.

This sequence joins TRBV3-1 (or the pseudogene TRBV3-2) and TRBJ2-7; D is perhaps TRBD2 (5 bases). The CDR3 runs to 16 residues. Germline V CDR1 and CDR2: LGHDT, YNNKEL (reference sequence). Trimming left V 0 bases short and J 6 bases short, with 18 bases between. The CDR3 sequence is CASSQDFHTGIGEQYF. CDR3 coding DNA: TGTGCCAGCAGCCAAGATTTCCACACCGGGATTGGCGAGCAGTACTTC.

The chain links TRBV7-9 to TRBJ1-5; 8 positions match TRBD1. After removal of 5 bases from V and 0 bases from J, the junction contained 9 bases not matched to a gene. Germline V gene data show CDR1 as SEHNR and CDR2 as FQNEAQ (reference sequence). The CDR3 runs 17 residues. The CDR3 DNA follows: TGTGCCAGCAGCCCCGGGACAGGCATTTATAGCAATCAGCCCCAGCATTTT. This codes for CASSPGTGIYSNQPQHF. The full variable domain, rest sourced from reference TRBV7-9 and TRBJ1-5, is DTGVSQNPRHKITKRGQNVTFRCDPISEHNRLYWYRQTLGQGPEFLTYFQNEAQLEKSRLLSDRFSAERPKGSFSTLEIQRTEQGDSAMYLCASSPGTGIYSNQPQHFGDGTRLSIL.

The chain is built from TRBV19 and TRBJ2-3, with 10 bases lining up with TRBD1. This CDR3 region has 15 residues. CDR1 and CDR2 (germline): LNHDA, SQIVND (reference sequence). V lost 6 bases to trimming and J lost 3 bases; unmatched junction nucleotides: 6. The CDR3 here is CASSRDRGWTDTQYF. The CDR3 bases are TGTGCCAGTAGCAGGGACAGGGGTTGGACAGATACGCAGTATTTT.

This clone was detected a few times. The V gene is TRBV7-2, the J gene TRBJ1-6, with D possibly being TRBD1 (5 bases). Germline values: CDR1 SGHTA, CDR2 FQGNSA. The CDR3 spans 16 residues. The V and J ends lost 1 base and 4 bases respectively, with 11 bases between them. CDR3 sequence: CASSLDEGAYNSPLHF. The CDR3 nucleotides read TGTGCCAGCAGCTTAGATGAAGGGGCTTATAATTCACCCCTCCACTTT.

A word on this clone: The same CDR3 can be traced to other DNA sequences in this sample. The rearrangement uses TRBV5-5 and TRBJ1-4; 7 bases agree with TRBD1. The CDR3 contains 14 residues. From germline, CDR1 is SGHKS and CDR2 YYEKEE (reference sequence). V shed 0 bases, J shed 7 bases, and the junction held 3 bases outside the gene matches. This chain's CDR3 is CASSLGQGGEKLFF. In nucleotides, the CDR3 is TGTGCCAGCAGCTTGGGGCAGGGGGGTGAAAAACTGTTTTTT.

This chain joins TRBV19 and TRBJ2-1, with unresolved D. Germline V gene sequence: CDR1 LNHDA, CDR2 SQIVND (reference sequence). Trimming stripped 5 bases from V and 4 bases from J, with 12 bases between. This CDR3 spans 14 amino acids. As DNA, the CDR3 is TGTGCCAGTAGTTGGGCAGACCCTTACAATGAGCAGTTCTTC. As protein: CASSWADPYNEQFF.

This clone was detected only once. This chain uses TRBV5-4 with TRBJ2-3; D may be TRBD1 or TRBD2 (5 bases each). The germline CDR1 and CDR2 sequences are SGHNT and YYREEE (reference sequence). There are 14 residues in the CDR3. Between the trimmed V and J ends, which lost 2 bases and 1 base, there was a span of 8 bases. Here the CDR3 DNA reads TGTGCCAGCAGCTTTGGGGGAGGCACAGATACGCAGTATTTT. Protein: CASSFGGGTDTQYF.

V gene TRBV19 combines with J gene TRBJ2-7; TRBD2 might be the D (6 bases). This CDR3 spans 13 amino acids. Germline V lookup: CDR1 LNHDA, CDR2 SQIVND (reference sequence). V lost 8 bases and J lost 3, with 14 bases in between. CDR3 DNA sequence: TGTGCCAGTCGGGCCGGGGGATTCTACGAGCAGTACTTC. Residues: CASRAGGFYEQYF. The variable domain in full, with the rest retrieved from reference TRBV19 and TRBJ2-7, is DGGITQSPKYLFRKEGQNVTLSCEQNLNHDAMYWYRQDPGQGLRLIYYSQIVNDFQKGDIAEGYSVSREKKESFPLTVTSAQKNPTAFYLCASRAGGFYEQYFGPGTRLTVT.

CDR3 bases: TGTGCTAGTGCCCTCGGACTAGCGGGGGTTCAAGAGACCCAGTACTTC. It specifies CASALGLAGVQETQYF. The genes are TRBV12-5 and TRBJ2-5; 13 bases fit TRBD2. V shed 7 bases and J 2 bases; nucleotides not matched to a gene: 7. CDR1 and CDR2 from the germline V gene are LGHNT and FRNRAP. This CDR3 has 16 amino acids.

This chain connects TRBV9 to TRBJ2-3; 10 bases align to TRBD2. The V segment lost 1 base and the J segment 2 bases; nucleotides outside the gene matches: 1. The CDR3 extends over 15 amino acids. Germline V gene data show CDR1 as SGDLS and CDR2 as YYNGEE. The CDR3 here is CASSVSGGDTDTQYF. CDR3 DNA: TGTGCCAGCAGCGTAAGCGGGGGGGACACAGATACGCAGTATTTT.

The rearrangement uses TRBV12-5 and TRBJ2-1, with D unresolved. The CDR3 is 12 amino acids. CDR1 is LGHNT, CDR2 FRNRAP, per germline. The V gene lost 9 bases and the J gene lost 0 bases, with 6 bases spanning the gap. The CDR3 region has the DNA TGTGCTAGCGGATCCTCCTACAATGAGCAGTTCTTC. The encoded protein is CASGSSYNEQFF. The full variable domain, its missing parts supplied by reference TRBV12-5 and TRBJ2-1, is DARVTQTPRHKVTEMGQEVTMRCQPILGHNTVFWYRQTMMQGLELLAYFRNRAPLDDSGMPKDRFSAEMPDATLATLKIQPSEPRDSAVYFCASGSSYNEQFFGPGTRLTVL.

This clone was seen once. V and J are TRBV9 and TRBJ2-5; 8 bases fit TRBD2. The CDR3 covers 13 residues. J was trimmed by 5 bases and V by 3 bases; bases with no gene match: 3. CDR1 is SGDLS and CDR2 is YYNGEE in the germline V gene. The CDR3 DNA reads TGTGCCAGCAGCGGTCGGGAGGGTGAGACCCAGTACTTC. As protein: CASSGREGETQYF.

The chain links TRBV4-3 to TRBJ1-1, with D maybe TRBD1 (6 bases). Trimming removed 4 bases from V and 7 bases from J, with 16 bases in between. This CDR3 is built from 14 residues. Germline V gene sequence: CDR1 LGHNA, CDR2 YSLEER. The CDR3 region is CASSPYGGEVEAFF. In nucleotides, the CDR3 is TGCGCCAGCAGCCCCTACGGGGGCGAGGTTGAAGCTTTCTTT.

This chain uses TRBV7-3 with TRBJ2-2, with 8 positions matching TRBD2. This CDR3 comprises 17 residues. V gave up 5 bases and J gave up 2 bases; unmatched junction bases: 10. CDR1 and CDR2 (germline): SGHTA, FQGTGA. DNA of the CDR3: TGTGCCAGCAGCACCCATTACGGGGGGGCCAACACCGGGGAGCTGTTTTTT. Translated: CASSTHYGGANTGELFF.

The CDR3 coding sequence is TGTGCCAGCAGCCATCAGGGGAAAGGTGGCGGGGAGCTGTTTTTT. Translation gives CASSHQGKGGGELFF. This chain joins TRBV7-9 and TRBJ2-2; a possible D gene is TRBD1 (6 bases). From germline, CDR1 is SEHNR and CDR2 FQNEAQ (reference sequence). The CDR3 consists of 15 residues. V was cut by 5 bases and J by 7 bases, with 17 bases left in between.

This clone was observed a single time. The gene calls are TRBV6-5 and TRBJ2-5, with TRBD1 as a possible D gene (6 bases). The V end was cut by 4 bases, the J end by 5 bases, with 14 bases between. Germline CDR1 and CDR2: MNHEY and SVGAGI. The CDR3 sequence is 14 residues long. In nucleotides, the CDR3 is TGTGCCAGCAGTTTGGGGGCAGGGGTCGAGACCCAGTACTTC. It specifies CASSLGAGVETQYF.